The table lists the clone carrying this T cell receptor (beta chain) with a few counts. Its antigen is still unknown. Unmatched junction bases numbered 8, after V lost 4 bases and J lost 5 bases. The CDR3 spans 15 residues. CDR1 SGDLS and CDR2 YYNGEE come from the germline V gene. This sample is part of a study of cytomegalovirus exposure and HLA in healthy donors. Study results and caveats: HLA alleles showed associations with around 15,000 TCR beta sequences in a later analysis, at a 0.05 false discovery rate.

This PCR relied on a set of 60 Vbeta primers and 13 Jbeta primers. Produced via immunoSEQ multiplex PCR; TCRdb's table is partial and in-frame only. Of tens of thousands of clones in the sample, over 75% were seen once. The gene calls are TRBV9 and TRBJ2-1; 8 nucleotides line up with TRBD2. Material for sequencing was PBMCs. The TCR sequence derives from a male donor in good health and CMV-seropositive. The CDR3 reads CASSPIGGGHNEQFF. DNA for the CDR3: TGTGCCAGCAGCCCCATCGGGGGGGGCCACAATGAGCAGTTCTTC.